This is a list of T cell receptor beta chains from one sample in a study of blood T cell repertoires in COVID-19. Clones were sequenced by immunoSEQ multiplex PCR, and TCRdb holds only the in-frame ones, with some missing. The data show about 260,000 clones, with 75% to 90% seen just once and about 2.2% held by the top ten. Sample: PBMCs or T cells enriched from blood (not recorded which). These receptors all come from a woman in her late teens or twenties who had recovered from COVID-19. Each CDR3 is given with its conserved first and last residue. For some rows the clone size is stated as once, few or many, or as a class when expanded; others skip it.

j_call | cdr3_length | v_call | clone_size | cdr3_aa
TRBJ2-5 | 13 | TRBV5-6 | once | CASSGTPQETQYF
TRBJ1-2 | 14 | TRBV11-2 | NA | CASSLASPTGGYTF
TRBJ1-4 | 15 | TRBV6-1 | NA | CASSDRGRANEKLFF
TRBJ2-5 | 14 | TRBV7-2 | NA | CASSQQGAGETQYF
TRBJ2-2 | 12 | TRBV27 | once | CASSYPGGELFF
TRBJ2-1 | 17 | TRBV3-1/TRBV3-2 | NA | CASSQATTSGGYNEQFF
TRBJ1-2 | 15 | TRBV9 | NA | CASSADREQGYGYTF
TRBJ1-2 | 14 | TRBV7-2 | NA | CASSLQGAHYGYTF
TRBJ2-7 | 15 | TRBV4-1 | NA | CASSQGTGRTYEQYF
TRBJ2-7 | 15 | TRBV2 | NA | CASSDGEGSSYEQYF
TRBJ2-3 | 16 | TRBV6-6 | NA | CASSFLAGTQGNTQYF
TRBJ1-1 | 14 | TRBV5-1 | NA | CASSLVPGNTEAFF
TRBJ1-2 | 12 | TRBV6-5 | NA | CASSTAGGGYTF
TRBJ1-6 | 14 | TRBV25-1 | NA | CASNEAGIGSPLHF
TRBJ1-5 | 15 | TRBV5-1 | NA | CASSLDAYSNQPQHF
TRBJ1-3 | 11 | TRBV15 | NA | CATQSGNTIYF
TRBJ1-1 | 13 | TRBV11-2 | NA | CASSLGQTAEAFF
TRBJ2-1 | 14 | TRBV28 | NA | CASLLAGGYNEQFF
TRBJ1-1 | 12 | TRBV19 | NA | CASRRQGLEAFF
TRBJ2-7 | 11 | TRBV7-8 | few | CASSRTYEQYF
TRBJ1-5 | 16 | TRBV18 | NA | CASSSQQDISNQPQHF
TRBJ1-5 | 18 | TRBV12-2 | NA | CASRLFDRGSNSNQPQHF
TRBJ1-2 | 14 | TRBV6-5 | few | CASSEMGRGGGYTF
TRBJ2-2 | 15 | TRBV19 | few | CASSIFVQRGGELFF
TRBJ2-3 | 13 | TRBV5-4 | once | CASSPSSGSTQYF
TRBJ1-1 | 14 | TRBV6-2/TRBV6-3 | once | CASSSISRNTEAFF
TRBJ2-7 | 14 | TRBV6-5 | NA | CASSSDGGTYEQYF
TRBJ1-1 | 13 | TRBV2 | NA | CASSEDRGTEAFF
TRBJ1-1 | 12 | TRBV11-1 | NA | CASSLSGAEAFF
TRBJ2-7 | 13 | TRBV11-2 | NA | CASSPTGFREQYF
TRBJ1-6 | 17 | TRBV5-4 | NA | CASSSLLGTGNGSPLHF
TRBJ1-1 | 14 | TRBV3-1/TRBV3-2 | NA | CASSQVMGHAEAFF
TRBJ1-4 | 15 | TRBV6-5 | NA | CASSHGRATNEKLFF
TRBJ2-2 | 14 | TRBV6-2/TRBV6-3 | NA | CASSQGQFTGELFF
TRBJ1-1 | 15 | TRBV28 | NA | CASSFPTDMNTEAFF
TRBJ1-4 | 15 | TRBV6-2/TRBV6-3 | NA | CASSYGFEGNEKLFF
TRBJ1-1 | 15 | TRBV25-1 | NA | CASRTMLGRNTEAFF
TRBJ1-4 | 14 | TRBV7-8 | once | CASSLRGQGAPLFF
TRBJ2-3 | 17 | TRBV19 | NA | CASSIGTSGGHTDTQYF
TRBJ2-1 | 17 | TRBV6-1 | NA | CASSDLELAGMYNEQFF
TRBJ1-2 | 13 | TRBV6-5 | NA | CAGSLGGWDGYTF
TRBJ2-1 | 11 | TRBV25-1 | NA | CASSESREQFF
TRBJ1-1 | 11 | TRBV12-3/TRBV12-4 | once | CASRMGGEAFF
TRBJ2-5 | 14 | TRBV25-1 | NA | CASSELGAQETQYF
TRBJ2-7 | 13 | TRBV5-1 | NA | CASSLSQVSEQYF
TRBJ2-3 | 16 | TRBV14 | NA | CASSGYSGLGRDTQYF
TRBJ2-7 | 15 | TRBV6-5 | NA | CASSMGQSSSYEQYF
TRBJ2-7 | 13 | TRBV25-1 | once | CATQTEDSYEQYF
TRBJ1-2 | 13 | TRBV6-5 | NA | CATRQADNYGYTF
TRBJ2-3 | 16 | TRBV18 | NA | CASSLNSRTGAGTQYF
TRBJ2-4 | 12 | TRBV29-1 | NA | CSVGTGGNIQYF
TRBJ1-4 | 15 | TRBV5-1 | NA | CASSLAGQGGEKLFF
TRBJ2-4 | 16 | TRBV19 | NA | CASSPGALPAKNIQYF
TRBJ2-1 | 14 | TRBV5-6 | NA | CASSLAQGLAWQFF
TRBJ2-5 | 14 | TRBV30 | NA | CAWGQSLNAETQYF